This T cell receptor beta chain was sequenced for a study of memory CD4+ T cells and cytomegalovirus serostatus. Findings and limits, study-wide: CMV serostatus prediction reached median AUC 0.95, or 0.91 with US-trained model.

The assay was immunoSEQ multiplex PCR, and TCRdb's table has in-frame clones only and misses some. The table lists over 55,000 clones, approximately 79% of them singletons. Single viable CD3+CD4+CD8-CD45RO+ cells were sorted as the memory CD4+ T cells. Positive selection with CD4 microbeads enriched total CD4+ T cells. On this clone: Its antigen is unidentified.

Sequenced input: memory CD4+ T cells from blood. This clonotype was sampled from an adult in good health and CMV-seronegative.

Here the CDR3 reads CASSFGSYNSPLHF. The CDR3 coding sequence is TGTGCCAGCAGCTTCGGGTCCTATAATTCACCCCTCCACTTT. This chain uses TRBV11-1 with TRBJ1-6; D gene uncertain. The V end was cut by 3 bases, the J end by 1 base, with 4 bases between. This CDR3 spans 14 amino acids. The germline gives CDR1 SGHAT, CDR2 FQDESV (reference sequence).